These T cell receptor beta chains were read from a single sample in a study of shared clonotypes between healthy human individuals. This table comes from immunoSEQ multiplex PCR, and its TCRdb copy is limited to in-frame clones, with some not included. Of about 490,000 clones detected, about 84% appear once; the ten largest clones hold roughly 13%. Material: PBMCs. Receptors originate from a woman aged 35 to 49 in good health. Some clones in this sample may be carry-over from other donors' samples. The CDR3 runs from the conserved cysteine through the conserved F or W. Fields, in order: J gene, V gene, CDR3 protein.

TRBJ2-3 TRBV7-8 CASSPRLTSASGTDTQYF
TRBJ1-1 TRBV15 CATTSGGMNTEAFF
TRBJ2-7 TRBV7-8 CGSSHVGGEQYF
TRBJ2-3 TRBV21-1 CANGLAGARTDTQYF
TRBJ2-1 TRBV2 CASSRDRNNEQFF
TRBJ2-2 TRBV28 CASSPQIAEWVTGELFF
TRBJ2-7 TRBV28 CASSLLDRVYEQYF
TRBJ1-2 TRBV18 CASSDRASYGYTF
TRBJ1-2 TRBV30 CAWSGWMTGASGYTF
TRBJ2-7 TRBV28 CASSHGPSGYEQYF
TRBJ2-1 TRBV27 CASSLGTLNEQFF
TRBJ2-5 TRBV10-3 CATTEWGSETQYF
TRBJ1-5 TRBV10-3 CAISENYSNQPQHF
TRBJ2-1 TRBV15 CATSRDPLAGGPYNEQFF
TRBJ2-1 TRBV7-2 CASSLGLAGGLDEQFF
TRBJ2-7 TRBV6-1 CASSRDNSYEQYF
TRBJ1-2 TRBV28 CASSSHPNYGYTF
TRBJ2-7 TRBV18 CASSPSGLKNEQYF
TRBJ2-7 TRBV5-4 CASSLTVGGGSYEQYF
TRBJ2-2 TRBV7-3 CASNPGQWDTGELFF
TRBJ1-5 TRBV12-5 CASGTGTDQPQHF
TRBJ2-5 TRBV18 CASSPPPGLQETQYF
TRBJ2-1 TRBV4-2 CASSPVADLRDNEQFF
TRBJ1-2 TRBV18 CASSPPGLNYGYTF
TRBJ2-1 TRBV11-2 CASSTGQGAYNEQFF
TRBJ1-2 TRBV7-9 CASSLGHAANYGYTF
TRBJ1-1 TRBV5-8 CASSPYDIATEAFF
TRBJ2-5 TRBV6-1 CASGQGYETQYF
TRBJ2-7 TRBV6-5 CASSYSPGTGLDEQYF
TRBJ2-2 TRBV28 CATLTPAGDIGELFF
TRBJ1-1 TRBV6-1 CASSEVLGLNTEAFF
TRBJ1-2 TRBV10-2 CASSDFDRSSGYTF
TRBJ2-7 TRBV30 CAWSVQGGIVSYEQYF
TRBJ2-7 TRBV27 CASSFRDRGYEQYF
TRBJ1-5 TRBV4-1 CASSQLMGGQPQHF
TRBJ2-1 TRBV7-9 CASSLSLAGSYNEQFF
TRBJ2-1 TRBV5-1 CASSPDRGAYNEQFF
TRBJ1-2 TRBV5-5 CASSLLSGQIFYGYTF
TRBJ1-1 TRBV7-9 CASSRDLTANTEAFF
TRBJ2-5 TRBV7-9 CASSLGWAGGVKETQYF
TRBJ2-4 TRBV15 CAIGEFGNIQYF
TRBJ2-7 TRBV7-6 CASSLAAPKGLGTYEQYF
TRBJ2-4 TRBV13 CASSPSSNKNIQYF
TRBJ2-5 TRBV7-9 CASSTPGAGGETQYF
TRBJ2-2 TRBV27 CASSPVRGAPPNTGELFF
TRBJ2-7 TRBV7-9 CASSLAGERYEQYF
TRBJ2-1 TRBV30 CAAKQGGSYNEQFF
TRBJ2-1 TRBV7-8 CASSALSAGGYNEQFF
TRBJ2-4 TRBV28 CASRYTAGTGRDIQYF
TRBJ2-7 TRBV29-1 CSVVPSGAYEQYF
TRBJ1-1 TRBV27 CASRPRDRGLGAFF
TRBJ2-7 TRBV18 CASSRGSTSYEQYF